One T cell receptor beta chain is described in this entry. Germline V gene data show CDR1 as ENHRY and CDR2 as SYGVKD. CDR3 size: 13 residues. With 3 bases removed from V and 1 base from J, the gap between germline ends came to 6 bases. Run at survey level, the immunoSEQ assay was version v3.0. The method was immunoSEQ multiplex PCR; TCRdb's version includes in-frame clones alone and lacks a portion of them. The top ten hold approximately 5% of the sample, which has tens of thousands of clones, just over 85% seen once. The source of the sample is a study of long-term antiretroviral therapy in people with HIV.

The chain is built from TRBV10-3 and TRBJ1-2; D is ambiguous. This specimen consisted of unsorted PBMCs, obtained more than 4.3 years after starting antiretroviral therapy. The clonotype comes from a man aged 25-45 years with HIV. CDR3 coding DNA: TGTGCCATCAGTGACCTGAATAACTATGGCTACACCTTC. It translates to CAISDLNNYGYTF.